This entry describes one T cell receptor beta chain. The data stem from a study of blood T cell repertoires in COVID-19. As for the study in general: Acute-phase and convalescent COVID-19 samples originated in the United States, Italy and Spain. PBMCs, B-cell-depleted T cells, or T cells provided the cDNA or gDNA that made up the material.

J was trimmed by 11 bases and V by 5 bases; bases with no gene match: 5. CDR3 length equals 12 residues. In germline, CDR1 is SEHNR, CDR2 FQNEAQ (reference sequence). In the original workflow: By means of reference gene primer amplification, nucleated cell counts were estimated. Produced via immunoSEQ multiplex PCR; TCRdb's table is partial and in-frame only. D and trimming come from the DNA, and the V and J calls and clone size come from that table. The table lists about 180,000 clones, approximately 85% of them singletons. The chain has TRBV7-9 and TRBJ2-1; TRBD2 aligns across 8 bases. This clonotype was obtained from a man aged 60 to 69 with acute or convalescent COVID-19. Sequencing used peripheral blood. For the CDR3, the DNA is TGTGCCAGCAGCCCGTGGACTAGCCAGCAGTTCTTC. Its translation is CASSPWTSQQFF.